Sequencing of this T cell receptor beta chain was carried out in a study of blood T cell repertoires in COVID-19. Looking at the study overall: Specimens from acute and convalescent COVID-19 originated in the United States, Italy and Spain.

Clones were read by immunoSEQ multiplex PCR, and TCRdb kept only the in-frame ones, dropping some. The sample shows about 300,000 clones, about nine tenths of them seen only once. What was sequenced was peripheral blood. The sequence derives from a woman in her twenties or thirties who had recovered from COVID-19.

The CDR3 reads CASSAGTFDEQFF. The CDR3 bases are TGTGCCAGCAGCGCAGGGACATTCGATGAGCAGTTCTTC. The V gene is TRBV9, the J gene TRBJ2-1; D is perhaps TRBD1 (6 bases). V lost 3 bases and J lost 8, with 12 bases in between. The CDR3 sequence is 13 residues long. The germline V gene encodes CDR1 SGDLS and CDR2 YYNGEE.